Presented here are 2 T cell receptor beta chains from one specimen sequenced in a study of Graves' ophthalmopathy and Graves' hyperthyroidism. The study amplified TCR beta CDR3 regions using RNA transcripts. First-round RT-PCR used HTBI primers; second-round multiplex PCR followed. TCRdb called the multiplex PCR reads again in MiXCR, with one record for every CDR3 protein. The repertoire consists of under 400,000 distinct CDR3 sequences, with roughly 17% occurring once and the leading ten covering around 12%. Material for sequencing was peripheral blood. The receptors shown here come from an adult man with Graves' ophthalmopathy.

This clonotype was detected ten times or more. DNA of the CDR3: TGTGCCAGCAGGGCCCTCGGGGGGCCCTCCTACGAGCAGTACTTC. Amino acids: CASRALGGPSYEQYF. V usage is TRBV6-2 or TRBV6-3 and J usage is TRBJ2-7; possible D gene TRBD2, 7 bases. The germline V and J ends were trimmed by 6 bases and 0 bases, with 15 bases remaining between them. This CDR3 has 15 amino acids. CDR1 is MNHEY, CDR2 SVGEGT, per germline.

This clonotype was picked up many times. V and J are TRBV7-2 and TRBJ2-5, with a possible D match to TRBD1 (5 bases). The V and J ends lost 2 bases and 5 bases respectively, with 12 bases between them. The CDR3 sequence is 14 residues long. The germline gives CDR1 SGHTA, CDR2 FQGNSA. CDR3: CASSLLLGAETQYF. DNA for the CDR3: TGTGCCAGCAGCTTATTGCTAGGGGCGGAGACCCAGTACTTC.